The rows below give T cell receptor beta chains drawn from one sample of a study of cytomegalovirus exposure and HLA in healthy donors. Sequencing was performed with immunoSEQ multiplex PCR; in TCRdb, only in-frame clones are kept and a portion is missing. The sample yields some 150,000 clones, about 86% seen once. Specimen: PBMCs. The receptors derive from a woman aged 25 to 39 in good health and CMV-seronegative. The CDR3 runs from the conserved cysteine through the conserved F or W. Fields, in order: V gene, J gene, clone size, D gene, CDR3 length, CDR3 DNA, CDR3 protein. D genes are given only for firm matches. Not every row has a clone size; where given, it reads once, few, many or a size class.

>TRBV19|TRBJ1-2|.|TRBD1|13
TGTGCCAGCAGAACAGGGGGGAGCTATGGCTACACCTTC
CASRTGGSYGYTF
>TRBV27|TRBJ2-4|.|TRBD1|15
TGTGCCAGCAGCCACCCACGAGGGGGCGCGAACATTCAGTACTTC
CASSHPRGGANIQYF
>TRBV18|TRBJ1-5|.|.|13
TGTGCCAGCTCGCCCGACAGAAATCAGCCCCAGCATTTT
CASSPDRNQPQHF
>TRBV6-5|TRBJ1-1|.|.|14
TGTGCCAGCAGTTACAAGGGGCCGAACACTGAAGCTTTCTTT
CASSYKGPNTEAFF
>TRBV10-2|TRBJ2-7|few|.|11
TGCGCCAGCACCGTTAGGGGGGAGCAGTACTTC
CASTVRGEQYF
>TRBV4-1|TRBJ1-1|once|.|13
TGCGCCAGCAGCCAAGATCCCGCAGGTGGAGCTTTCTTT
CASSQDPAGGAFF
>TRBV5-1|TRBJ2-1|.|TRBD2|15
TGCGCCAGCAGCTTTAGCGGGGGCCGTTACAATGAGCAGTTCTTC
CASSFSGGRYNEQFF
>TRBV4-2|TRBJ1-2|.|TRBD1|18
TGTGCCAGCCACGAGCAGCCAAGGGGAAACAGGGGGAACTATGGCTACACCTTC
CASHEQPRGNRGNYGYTF
>TRBV5-4|TRBJ2-6|once|.|15
TGTGCCAGCAGCCGCTATAACTCTGGGGCCAACGTCCTGACTTTC
CASSRYNSGANVLTF
>TRBV30|TRBJ1-1|.|TRBD1|18
TGTGCCTGGAGCTCCTACTCGGGACAGGGAGTAGGGAACACTGAAGCTTTCTTT
CAWSSYSGQGVGNTEAFF
>TRBV4-2|TRBJ1-2|few|.|16
TGTGCCAGCAGCCTCCCATTACAGGCGACTAACTATGGCTACACCTTC
CASSLPLQATNYGYTF
>TRBV5-6|TRBJ2-5|.|.|14
TGTGCCAGCAGCTTGGGGCAGGCACAAGAGACCCAGTACTTC
CASSLGQAQETQYF
>TRBV4-1|TRBJ2-7|.|.|13
TGCGCCAGCAGCCAAGGCGCCGGTGACGAGCAGTACTTC
CASSQGAGDEQYF
>TRBV5-1|TRBJ2-7|.|TRBD1|14
TGCGCCAGCAGCCCTCCGGGACAGACCTACGAGCAGTACTTC
CASSPPGQTYEQYF